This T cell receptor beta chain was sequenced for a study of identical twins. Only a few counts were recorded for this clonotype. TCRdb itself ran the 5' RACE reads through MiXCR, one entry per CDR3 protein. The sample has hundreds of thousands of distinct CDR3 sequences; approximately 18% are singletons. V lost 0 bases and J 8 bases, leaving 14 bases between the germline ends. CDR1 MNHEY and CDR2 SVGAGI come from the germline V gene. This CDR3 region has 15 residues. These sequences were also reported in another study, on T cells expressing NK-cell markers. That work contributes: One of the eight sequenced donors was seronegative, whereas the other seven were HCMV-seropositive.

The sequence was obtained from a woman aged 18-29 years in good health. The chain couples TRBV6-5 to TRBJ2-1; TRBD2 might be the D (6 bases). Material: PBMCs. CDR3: CASSYSEGTLDEQFF. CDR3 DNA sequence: TGTGCCAGCAGTTACTCGGAGGGGACTCTGGATGAGCAGTTCTTC.